One and the same sample provided the 28 T cell receptor beta chains below, sequenced in a study of shared clonotypes between healthy human individuals. Assay: immunoSEQ multiplex PCR; the TCRdb copy retains only in-frame clones and omits some. The data contain 530,000 or so clones, almost 80% of them singletons. Sequenced: PBMCs. Source of these receptors: a woman aged 40 to 50 in good health. Some clones in this sample may be carry-over from other donors' samples.

The J gene is TRBJ2-1, the V gene TRBV9, with 7 positions matching TRBD2. The CDR3 sequence is 15 residues long. The germline V gene has CDR1 SGDLS and CDR2 YYNGEE. Germline trimming cut 2 bases from V and 5 bases from J; bases unmatched to any gene: 7. In nucleotides, the CDR3 is TGTGCCAGCAGCGTGGGGAGCGGGATAGACAATGAGCAGTTCTTC. Translation: CASSVGSGIDNEQFF. Looking up the rest from reference TRBV9 and TRBJ2-1 gives the full variable domain: DSGVTQTPKHLITATGQRVTLRCSPRSGDLSVYWYQQSLDQGLQFLIQYYNGEERAKGNILERFSAQQFPDLHSELNLSSLELGDSALYFCASSVGSGIDNEQFFGPGTRLTVL.

This clone has only a few counts. The gene calls are TRBV2 and TRBJ2-5; possible D gene TRBD2, 6 bases. The closer fit of TRBJ2-7 to the DNA end suggests the J call may be wrong. The CDR3 runs to 14 residues. Germline V gene data show CDR1 as SNHLY and CDR2 as FYNNEI. This CDR3 reads CASKFRDLSYEQYF. In DNA, the CDR3 is TGTGCCAGCAAGTTCCGGGACTTGTCCTACGAGCAGTACTTC.

This rearrangement joins TRBV4-2 to TRBJ1-2, with 7 bases aligning to TRBD1. Trimming cost V 4 bases and J 5 bases; bases outside gene matches: 10. The CDR3 runs to 15 residues. Germline CDR1 reads LGHNA; CDR2 reads YNFKEQ. DNA of the CDR3: TGTGCCAGCAGCCGCGGACAGGTGGGATCTTATGGCTACACCTTC. Amino acids: CASSRGQVGSYGYTF.

This clone was seen repeatedly, ten times or more. The chain employs TRBV7-2 and TRBJ2-1, with 9 bases aligning to TRBD2. V trimming: 4 bases; J trimming: 9 bases; junction bases outside the gene matches: 7. CDR1 is SGHTA and CDR2 is FQGNSA in the germline V gene. The CDR3 spans 14 residues. This CDR3 reads CASSYLREGGEQFF. As DNA, the CDR3 is TGTGCCAGCAGCTATTTGCGGGAGGGCGGTGAGCAGTTCTTC.

This clone occurred many times. J is TRBJ1-6 and V is TRBV5-1; 9 nucleotides align to TRBD1. The CDR3 is made up of 15 amino acids. The V and J ends lost 4 bases and 7 bases, in that order; junction bases with no gene match: 6. CDR1 and CDR2 from the germline V gene are SGHRS and YFSETQ. The CDR3 region has the DNA TGCGCCAGCAGCCCGCGGACAGGGGAAAATTCACCCCTCCACTTT. Amino acid sequence: CASSPRTGENSPLHF.

The chain employs TRBV10-2 and TRBJ1-1, with 8 bases matching TRBD1. The CDR3 covers 15 residues. Germline loops: CDR1 WSHSY, CDR2 SAAADI. J was trimmed by 0 bases and V by 6 bases; bases with no gene match: 6. CDR3 in amino acids: CASSLTGDLNTEAFF. As DNA, the CDR3 is TGCGCCAGCAGCCTGACAGGGGACTTGAACACTGAAGCTTTCTTT.

This chain joins TRBV7-2 and TRBJ1-1; the D gene is possibly TRBD1 (5 bases). The CDR3 runs 13 residues. The germline gives CDR1 SGHTA, CDR2 FQGNSA. Trimming removed 1 base from V and 7 bases from J, with 10 bases in between. CDR3 sequence: CASSLDVGGEAFF. In DNA, the CDR3 is TGTGCCAGCAGCTTAGATGTCGGGGGTGAAGCTTTCTTT.

This clone was observed at least ten times. This specimen includes other DNA sequences encoding the same CDR3. The rearrangement uses TRBV5-1 and TRBJ1-2; 9 positions agree with TRBD1. CDR3 length equals 16 residues. The junction had 13 bases not matched to a gene; V was cut back by 3 bases and J by 7 bases. Germline assignment: CDR1 SGHRS and CDR2 YFSETQ. CDR3: CASSSNPGQGRGGYTF. In DNA, the CDR3 is TGCGCCAGCAGCTCCAACCCGGGACAGGGACGCGGTGGCTACACCTTC.

The chain has TRBV28 and TRBJ2-1; possible D gene TRBD2, 6 bases. CDR3 length: 11 residues. The germline CDR1 and CDR2 sequences are MDHEN and SYDVKM. The V and J ends lost 8 bases and 6 bases respectively, with 8 bases between them. The CDR3 spells CASGRLNEQFF. CDR3 nucleotide sequence: TGTGCCAGCGGGAGGCTCAATGAGCAGTTCTTC.

The CDR3 DNA reads as TGTGCCAGCAGCTTGGTAGGAGGGAATGAGCAGTTCTTC. It encodes CASSLVGGNEQFF. The chain links TRBV5-4 to TRBJ2-1, with a tentative D call TRBD2 (6 bases). Germline V gene sequence: CDR1 SGHNT, CDR2 YYREEE (reference sequence). V dropped 0 bases and J dropped 7 bases, with 8 bases sitting between them. This CDR3 is 13 amino acids long.

The CDR3 region is CASTTGGRETQYF. In nucleotides, the CDR3 is TGTGCCAGCACAACAGGGGGCAGGGAGACCCAGTACTTC. The chain uses TRBV6-5 and TRBJ2-5; the match to TRBD1 covers 9 bases. V lost 7 bases to trimming and J lost 5 bases; unmatched junction nucleotides: 5. This CDR3 is 13 amino acids long. Germline V CDR1 and CDR2: MNHEY, SVGAGI.

With respect to this clone: This sample also contains other DNA sequences that code for the same CDR3. The chain combines TRBV19 with TRBJ2-7; 8 bases map to TRBD1. The ends lost 6 bases at V and 2 bases at J; junction bases unmatched: 0. The germline gives CDR1 LNHDA, CDR2 SQIVND (reference sequence). The CDR3 runs to 12 residues. CDR3 coding DNA: TGTGCCAGTAGGGACAGGGCCTACGAGCAGTACTTC. Protein: CASRDRAYEQYF.

Concerning this clone: The sample contains more than one DNA sequence encoding this CDR3. The gene calls are TRBV7-7 and TRBJ2-5; 8 bases align to TRBD1. The CDR3 runs 13 residues. The germline gives CDR1 SSHAT, CDR2 FNYEAQ (reference sequence). After removal of 5 bases from V and 5 bases from J, the junction contained 4 bases not matched to a gene. The CDR3 DNA reads as TGTGCCAGCAGCCGCGACAGGGGTGAGACCCAGTACTTC. It codes for CASSRDRGETQYF.

The V call is TRBV28, the J call TRBJ2-1, with 8 bases that match TRBD2. CDR1 and CDR2 (germline): MDHEN, SYDVKM. After removal of 1 base from V and 6 bases from J, the junction contained 8 bases not matched to a gene. This CDR3 has 16 residues. Written as DNA, the CDR3 is TGTGCCAGCAGTTTATTGTACAGCGGGAGCCTCAATGAGCAGTTCTTC. Residues: CASSLLYSGSLNEQFF. Drawing the rest from reference TRBV28 and TRBJ2-1, the complete variable domain is DVKVTQSSRYLVKRTGEKVFLECVQDMDHENMFWYRQDPGLGLRLIYFSYDVKMKEKGDIPEGYSVSREKKERFSLILESASTNQTSMYLCASSLLYSGSLNEQFFGPGTRLTVL.

The chain carries TRBV6-6 and TRBJ2-2; TRBD1 is a possible D gene (5 bases). CDR1 and CDR2 from the germline V gene are MNHNY and SVGAGI (reference sequence). The CDR3 is 16 amino acids. Trimming took 2 bases from V and 0 from J, leaving 10 bases between them. CDR3 in DNA: TGTGCCAGCAGTTACGGGGCCCCCACGAACACCGGGGAGCTGTTTTTT. Its protein product is CASSYGAPTNTGELFF.

This clone was counted once. The gene calls are TRBV6-1 and TRBJ1-2; tentatively, D is TRBD1 (6 bases). The length of the CDR3 is 14 residues. Germline assignment: CDR1 MNHNS and CDR2 SASEGT. V shed 5 bases and J shed 6 bases, with 16 bases lying between them. The CDR3 sequence is CASSPLGGGDGYTF. The CDR3 DNA is TGTGCCAGCAGTCCCCTAGGAGGGGGAGATGGCTACACCTTC.

This clone was counted a single time. This chain links TRBV11-2 with TRBJ2-7; D is possibly TRBD2 (5 bases). V was cut by 7 bases and J by 2 bases, with 15 bases left in between. The CDR3 is 14 residues long. The germline V gene encodes CDR1 SGHAT and CDR2 FQNNGV. CDR3 sequence (DNA): TGTGCCAGCAACTGGGAGAGCGGACCCTACGAGCAGTACTTC. Its protein is CASNWESGPYEQYF.

The V gene is TRBV4-1, the J gene TRBJ1-1, with D possibly being TRBD1 (5 bases). Deletions cut 1 base from V and 8 bases from J, with 14 bases between. From germline, CDR1 is MGHRA and CDR2 YSYEKL. The length of the CDR3 is 14 residues. In DNA form, the CDR3 reads TGCGCCAGCAGCCAAGTTGCCGGGCGGGACGAAGCTTTCTTT. It yields the protein CASSQVAGRDEAFF.

The gene calls are TRBV2 and TRBJ1-3, with D maybe TRBD1 (5 bases). Germline assignment: CDR1 SNHLY and CDR2 FYNNEI. V gave up 2 bases and J gave up 3 bases, with 11 bases separating them. The CDR3 is 15 residues long. The CDR3 coding sequence is TGTGCCAGCAGTGAAAGTTCGACAGATGGAAACACCATATATTTT. It translates to CASSESSTDGNTIYF.

The chain has TRBV28 and TRBJ2-7; tentative D call: TRBD2 (5 bases). The germline V gene encodes CDR1 MDHEN and CDR2 SYDVKM. V lost 3 bases, J lost 6 bases, and 15 bases lay in between. The CDR3 has 14 amino acids. Here the CDR3 DNA reads TGTGCCAGCAGTTTTCTGGCGGAGGTCTCCGAGCAGTACTTC. Protein: CASSFLAEVSEQYF.

The rearrangement uses TRBV5-1 and TRBJ2-6; D might be TRBD1 (6 bases). The CDR3 loop spans 15 amino acids. Germline values: CDR1 SGHRS, CDR2 YFSETQ. V was trimmed by 4 bases and J by 1 base, leaving 9 bases between them. The CDR3 sequence: CASSQDSSGANVLTF. Written as DNA, the CDR3 is TGCGCCAGCAGCCAGGACAGTTCTGGGGCCAACGTCCTGACTTTC.

V and J are TRBV6-5 and TRBJ2-7, with D unresolved. With 3 bases removed from V and 7 bases from J, the gap between germline ends came to 10 bases. The CDR3 contains 12 residues. Germline values: CDR1 MNHEY, CDR2 SVGAGI. CDR3 amino acids: CASSYDSLEQYF. The DNA for the CDR3 is TGTGCCAGCAGTTATGATAGTCTGGAGCAGTACTTC.

The rearrangement joins TRBV2 to TRBJ2-7; D is possibly TRBD1 or TRBD2 (5 bases each). The V gene's germline CDR1 is SNHLY and CDR2 FYNNEI. The CDR3 runs 13 residues. V was cut by 6 bases and J by 3 bases, with 12 bases left in between. As DNA, the CDR3 is TGTGCCAGCAGCGGGGACCGGAGCTACGAGCAGTACTTC. This encodes CASSGDRSYEQYF.

The chain carries TRBV10-1 and TRBJ1-3; D unresolved. The CDR3 covers 15 residues. Trimming took 6 bases from V and 0 from J, leaving 12 bases between them. CDR1 is WNHNN and CDR2 is SYGVQD in the germline V gene (reference sequence). The CDR3 nucleotides read TGCGCCAGCAGCCCAGGAGTTTACTCTGGAAACACCATATATTTT. Its translation: CASSPGVYSGNTIYF.

V is TRBV21-1 and J is TRBJ1-1. TRBV21-1 is shown as a pseudogene. CDR3 length equals 12 residues. The chain's CDR3 is CASSKPGKKAFF. In DNA form, the CDR3 reads TGTGCCAGCAGCAAACCGGGAAAAAAAGCTTTCTTT.

This chain uses TRBV18 with TRBJ2-7; D gene uncertain. The V end lost 6 bases, the J end lost 0 bases, and 6 bases lay between the germline ends. The CDR3 covers 12 residues. Germline V gene data show CDR1 as KGHSH and CDR2 as LQKENI. As DNA, the CDR3 is TGTGCCAGCTCTTCCGTCTCCTACGAGCAGTACTTC. It codes for CASSSVSYEQYF.

This clone appeared a few times. Additional DNA sequences in this sample encode the identical CDR3. This chain joins TRBV19 and TRBJ2-7, with TRBD2 identical over 9 bases. The V gene end was trimmed by 1 base and the J gene end by 2 bases; junction bases not matched to a gene: 3. The V gene's germline CDR1 is LNHDA and CDR2 SQIVND (reference sequence). The CDR3 contains 15 residues. The CDR3 is CASSIGLAGTYEQYF. CDR3 in DNA: TGTGCCAGTAGTATAGGGCTAGCGGGAACCTACGAGCAGTACTTC.

The V gene is TRBV11-2, the J gene TRBJ1-2; 7 bases fit TRBD1. Trimming cost V 2 bases and J 13 bases; bases outside gene matches: 10. Germline lookup yields CDR1 SGHAT and CDR2 FQNNGV. This CDR3 region has 13 residues. CDR3 in amino acids: CASSLQDRNPSTF. The CDR3 bases are TGTGCCAGCAGCTTACAGGACAGGAATCCTTCCACCTTC. Based on the CDR3 plus reference TRBV11-2 and TRBJ1-2, the full variable domain is EAGVAQSPRYKIIEKRQSVAFWCNPISGHATLYWYQQILGQGPKLLIQFQNNGVVDDSQLPKDRFSAERLKGVDSTLKIQPAKLEDSAVYLCASSLQDRNPSTFGSGTRLTVV.